These T cell receptor beta chains were read from a single sample in a study of early stage breast cancer tumors. TCRdb's copy holds only in-frame clones and misses some; the assay was immunoSEQ multiplex PCR. The table has roughly 58,000 clones, 80% to 95% seen once. The source material was blood. The receptors come from a person between 65 and 79 years old with breast cancer. The CDR3 runs from the conserved cysteine through the conserved F or W. A D gene is named only where the DNA matches it firmly. Expanded clones get a size class; other rows say once, few or many, or leave the size out.

v_gene	abundance	j_gene	d_gene	CDR3nt	CDR3aa
TRBV7-2	-	TRBJ2-3	TRBD1	TGTGCCAGCACCGTGGACAGGCAGTTCACAGATACGCAGTATTTT	CASTVDRQFTDTQYF
TRBV10-3	-	TRBJ1-1	TRBD1	TGTGCCATCAGCGGGACAGGGGGGGGAACTGAAGCTTTCTTT	CAISGTGGGTEAFF
TRBV18	-	TRBJ1-4	-	TGTGCCAGCTCACCAGTCGGGATCTATGATGAAAAACTGTTTTTT	CASSPVGIYDEKLFF
TRBV9	-	TRBJ2-3	-	TGTGCCAGCAGCGACGGGACTAGCACAGATACGCAGTATTTT	CASSDGTSTDTQYF
TRBV5-1	-	TRBJ2-7	-	TGCGCCAGCAGCTTGGAACGGGTCCCTAGCGAGCAGTACTTC	CASSLERVPSEQYF
TRBV28	-	TRBJ2-5	TRBD1	TGTGCCAGCAGCGCACAGACAGGGGACCAAGAGACCCAGTACTTC	CASSAQTGDQETQYF
TRBV5-4	few	TRBJ2-5	TRBD1	TGTGCCAGCAGCTTGGGTGGCAGGGGGCGCGCAGAGACCCAGTACTTC	CASSLGGRGRAETQYF
TRBV30	-	TRBJ1-5	TRBD1	TGTGCCTGGAGTGCAGGGGGGTACAATCAGCCCCAGCATTTT	CAWSAGGYNQPQHF
TRBV30	once	TRBJ2-2	TRBD2	TGTGCCTGGAGTCGACTAGCGGGAGAGGACACCGGGGAGCTGTTTTTT	CAWSRLAGEDTGELFF
TRBV18	-	TRBJ1-2	-	TGTGCCAGCTCACGGGACATATATGGCTACACCTTC	CASSRDIYGYTF
TRBV25-1	few	TRBJ1-1	-	TGTGCCAGCACCAGGGGGAACACTGAAGCTTTCTTT	CASTRGNTEAFF
TRBV19	-	TRBJ1-1	TRBD1	TGTGCCAGTAGCTTACAGGGGAGGAACACTGAAGCTTTCTTT	CASSLQGRNTEAFF
TRBV6-5	-	TRBJ2-2	TRBD1	TGTGCCAGCTCCTGGACAGGGGGGACCGGGGAGCTGTTTTTT	CASSWTGGTGELFF
TRBV18	-	TRBJ1-6	-	TGTGCCAGCTCACCACCGGGACAAGCCTATAATTCACCCCTCCACTTT	CASSPPGQAYNSPLHF
TRBV27	-	TRBJ1-1	-	TGTGCCAGCAGTTTTGAAGTTCCTCCCACGGCTGAAGCTTTCTTT	CASSFEVPPTAEAFF
TRBV19	once	TRBJ2-2	-	TGTGCCAGTAGTCCTCCTAGCCTCTTGGGAGGTCCCAACACCGGGGAGCTGTTTTTT	CASSPPSLLGGPNTGELFF
TRBV10-3	-	TRBJ2-3	-	TGTGCCATCAAGCGGGCTACCGGCACAGATACGCAGTATTTT	CAIKRATGTDTQYF
TRBV12-5	-	TRBJ1-1	-	TGTGCTAGTGGTTTGGTACAGGGTAACACTGAAGCTTTCTTT	CASGLVQGNTEAFF
TRBV7-9	-	TRBJ2-4	-	TGTGCCAGCAGCTTAGGATCAGGGAACATTCAGTACTTC	CASSLGSGNIQYF
TRBV6-6	once	TRBJ2-3	-	TGTGCCAGCAGTTACTCGATACAGGGCACAGATACGCAGTATTTT	CASSYSIQGTDTQYF
TRBV5-4	-	TRBJ1-2	TRBD1	TGTGCCAGCAGTTATACAGGGGTTGGTGGCTACACCTTC	CASSYTGVGGYTF
TRBV9	-	TRBJ1-6	TRBD1	TGTGCCAGCAGCGTCGACAGGGGTCTAAATTCACCCCTCCACTTT	CASSVDRGLNSPLHF
TRBV27	-	TRBJ2-7	TRBD1	TGTGCCAGCAGCTTCAGGGGGCGAAATGACGAGCAGTACTTC	CASSFRGRNDEQYF
TRBV25-1	-	TRBJ1-2	-	TGTGCCAGCAGTGAGCTCGTCGACAGTTTAGCTAACTATGGCTACACCTTC	CASSELVDSLANYGYTF
TRBV11-3	-	TRBJ2-1	TRBD2	TGTGCCAGCAGCCAGAGCGGGAGGGCCAATGAGCAGTTCTTC	CASSQSGRANEQFF